The 25 T cell receptor beta chains reported below all come from one sample, sequenced in a study of blood T cells in healthy people across ages. Combining a sample-barcoded 5' primer with a J-beta primer mix, a second PCR ran for roughly 6 to 12 cycles. One entry per CDR3 protein results from TCRdb running MiXCR on the 5' RACE reads. The sample has around 1.5 million distinct CDR3 sequences, approximately 59% seen once. Material: blood. Every receptor here comes from a man aged 18 to 29 in good health.

The chain has TRBV29-1 and TRBJ2-7, with TRBD2 as a possible D gene (5 bases). The J call may be wrong; the DNA end is better matched by TRBJ2-5. This CDR3 spans 13 amino acids. Germline CDR1 reads SQVTM; CDR2 reads ANQGSEA. CDR3 loop: CSVEGPRRGTQYF. For the CDR3, the DNA is TGCAGCGTTGAAGGGCCACGCCGGGGGACCCAGTACTTC.

The rearrangement joins TRBV7-2 to TRBJ2-7, with D possibly matching TRBD2 (6 bases). CDR3 length: 16 residues. Trimming shortened V by 4 bases and J by 0 bases, and 16 bases separated the two germline ends. Germline assignment: CDR1 SGHTA and CDR2 FQGNSA. This chain's CDR3 is CASSWKLAKSSYEQYF. DNA of the CDR3: TGTGCCAGCAGCTGGAAGCTAGCGAAAAGCTCCTACGAGCAGTACTTC.

The chain combines TRBV28 with TRBJ2-3, with D unclear. This CDR3 is 13 amino acids long. Trimming took 6 bases from V and 6 from J, leaving 13 bases between them. Germline V gives CDR1 MDHEN, CDR2 SYDVKM. The CDR3 DNA follows: TGTGCCAGCAGACCCCCCATGCCCGATACGCAGTATTTT. Protein product: CASRPPMPDTQYF.

V usage is TRBV3-1 and J usage is TRBJ2-7; the match to TRBD2 covers 11 bases. V was pared by 4 bases and J by 0 bases, with 8 bases of the junction left unmatched. The CDR3 is made up of 17 amino acids. CDR1 and CDR2 (germline): LGHDT, YNNKEL (reference sequence). CDR3 protein: CASSPGTLAGVSYEQYF. As DNA, the CDR3 is TGTGCCAGCAGCCCGGGGACACTAGCGGGGGTCTCCTACGAGCAGTACTTC.

CDR3 in DNA: TGTGCCAGCAGCCCGATTCGGGGCAGTAATGAAAAACTGTTTTTT. It translates to CASSPIRGSNEKLFF. This chain uses TRBV11-2 with TRBJ1-4; possible D gene TRBD1, 5 bases. The CDR3 runs 15 residues. Trimming took 5 bases from V and 4 from J, leaving 14 bases between them. CDR1 and CDR2 from the germline V gene are SGHAT and FQNNGV.

In its sample, this clonotype was seen a few times. The chain recombines TRBV4-3 with TRBJ2-7, with D possibly being TRBD1 (6 bases). Gene TRBJ2-4 matches the end of the DNA better, so the J call may be wrong. The germline CDR1 and CDR2 sequences are LGHNA and YSLEER. This CDR3 spans 14 amino acids. CDR3 bases: TGCGCCAGCAGCCAAGAGTCGACAGGTAACATTCAGTACTTC. This gives the protein CASSQESTGNIQYF.

The genes are TRBV9 and TRBJ1-1; 9 bases agree with TRBD1. The germline CDR1 and CDR2 sequences are SGDLS and YYNGEE. V shed 3 bases, J shed 6 bases, and the junction held 9 bases outside the gene matches. The CDR3 contains 15 residues. This chain's CDR3 is CASSASGQGVAEAFF. In nucleotides, the CDR3 is TGTGCCAGCAGCGCCTCGGGACAGGGAGTGGCTGAAGCTTTCTTT.

The genes are TRBV20-1 and TRBJ1-6, with D hard to call. This CDR3 contains 14 residues. Germline values: CDR1 DFQATT, CDR2 SNEGSKA (reference sequence). Trimming removed 0 bases from V and 14 bases from J, with 17 bases in between. As DNA, the CDR3 is TGCAGTGCTAGAGATGCAGGCAAGACTCCCGCCCTCCACTTT. Amino acids: CSARDAGKTPALHF.

V is TRBV4-3 and J is TRBJ2-3; D call uncertain. Between the trimmed V and J ends, which lost 2 bases and 1 base, there was a span of 25 bases. The CDR3 extends over 20 amino acids. Germline CDR1 LGHNA, CDR2 YSLEER. CDR3 sequence reads: CASSQSLIARSTTGTDTQYF. CDR3 DNA sequence: TGCGCCAGCAGCCAAAGTTTAATTGCTAGGAGCACCACTGGCACAGATACGCAGTATTTT.

The chain has TRBV6-4 and TRBJ2-7; D unresolved. CDR1 is MRHNA, CDR2 SNTAGT, per germline. V was pared by 1 base and J by 0 bases, with 1 base between. The CDR3 has 12 residues. The CDR3 sequence: CASSDYSYEQYF. CDR3 nucleotide sequence: TGTGCCAGCAGTGACTACTCCTACGAGCAGTACTTC.

The genes are TRBV10-3 and TRBJ2-5; 7 positions match TRBD2. The CDR3 consists of 15 residues. Germline-derived CDR1 and CDR2 are ENHRY and SYGVKD. V shed 0 bases and J 5 bases; nucleotides not matched to a gene: 6. CDR3 DNA: TGTGCCATCAGTGAGTCGAATGCGGGAGCGGAGACCCAGTACTTC. Its translation is CAISESNAGAETQYF.

As concerns this clonotype: One junction end does not reproduce the germline sequence, and a read error may be involved. The chain combines TRBV29-1 with TRBJ1-3; 7 nucleotides agree with TRBD1. Looked up from germline, CDR1 is SQVTM and CDR2 is ANQGSEA. The CDR3 spans 14 residues. CDR3 sequence: CSVEVTGVGNAIYF. The CDR3 coding sequence is TGCAGCGTTGAAGTTACAGGGGTGGGAAACGCCATATATTTT.

This clonotype was detected only a few times. The chain carries TRBV7-9 and TRBJ2-5; D gene unclear. With the DNA end fitting TRBJ2-7 better, the J assignment may be wrong. CDR1 SEHNR and CDR2 FQNEAQ come from the germline V gene (reference sequence). The CDR3 extends over 15 amino acids. The CDR3 nucleotides read TGTGCCAGCAGCCCCCAACGCGCCGCTCACTACGAGCAGTACTTC. Translated: CASSPQRAAHYEQYF.

This clonotype was picked up a small number of times. The chain uses TRBV7-2 and TRBJ2-7, with D perhaps TRBD1 or TRBD2 (6 bases each). The germline gives CDR1 SGHTA, CDR2 FQGNSA. Trimming removed 4 bases at V and 6 bases at J, with 13 bases between. The CDR3 is 13 residues long. The DNA for the CDR3 is TGTGCCAGCAGCTCACAACAGGGAGGCGAGCAGTACTTC. Translated: CASSSQQGGEQYF.

V is TRBV10-1 and J is TRBJ2-1, with 9 bases lining up with TRBD2. This CDR3 spans 18 amino acids. CDR1 is WNHNN and CDR2 is SYGVQD in the germline V gene (reference sequence). Trimming removed 0 bases from V and 7 bases from J; junction bases left unmatched: 13. The CDR3 DNA is TGCGCCAGCAGTGAGTCGAGGGTTCTGGCGGGAGGGAGAAATGAGCAGTTCTTC. Its translation: CASSESRVLAGGRNEQFF.

This rearrangement joins TRBV7-6 to TRBJ2-7, with D unresolved. The CDR3 loop spans 13 amino acids. V was clipped by 2 bases and J by 3 bases, with 8 bases between them. The germline V gene has CDR1 SGHVS and CDR2 FNYEAQ. The DNA of the CDR3 is TGTGCCAGCAGCTTATCAGTCAACTACGAGCAGTACTTC. Protein sequence: CASSLSVNYEQYF.

The CDR3 bases are TGTGCCAGCAGCCAAGTGGGGAGGAACGAGCAGTACTTC. It yields the protein CASSQVGRNEQYF. The chain is built from TRBV14 and TRBJ2-7, with D perhaps matching TRBD2 (6 bases). CDR3 length: 13 amino acids. The V and J ends lost 1 base and 5 bases respectively, with 9 bases between them. Per the germline V gene, CDR1 is SGHDN and CDR2 is FVKESK.

The chain links TRBV4-1 to TRBJ1-4, with D unclear. The CDR3 contains 13 residues. The ends were cut back, 4 bases at V and 7 bases at J, with 10 bases in the middle. Germline V lookup: CDR1 MGHRA, CDR2 YSYEKL. In DNA form, the CDR3 reads TGCGCCAGCAGCCTTAGTTTGCCTGAAAAACTGTTTTTT. Its protein is CASSLSLPEKLFF.

This clonotype was detected a few times. The CDR3 spells CSVDEVGETQYF. In DNA form, the CDR3 reads TGCAGCGTTGATGAGGTCGGGGAGACCCAGTACTTC. J is TRBJ2-5 and V is TRBV29-1; D uncertain. Per germline, CDR1 SQVTM and CDR2 ANQGSEA. This CDR3 spans 12 amino acids. Trimming removed 3 bases from V and 5 bases from J, with 10 bases in between. Full variable domain (missing parts from reference TRBV29-1 and TRBJ2-5): SAVISQKPSRDICQRGTSLTIQCQVDSQVTMMFWYRQQPGQSLTLIATANQGSEATYESGFVIDKFPISRPNLTFSTLTVSNMSPEDSSIYLCSVDEVGETQYFGPGTRLLVL.

This clonotype turned up a few times. The junction shows a germline mismatch at one end, possibly a read error. The rearrangement joins TRBV4-1 to TRBJ2-1; weak D call: TRBD2 (6 bases). The CDR3 is 14 amino acids. Germline-derived CDR1 and CDR2 are MGHRA and YSYEKL. The CDR3 nucleotides read TGCGCCAGCAGCAAAGAGGGAGGCCGCAATGAGCAGTTCTTC. It specifies CASSKEGGRNEQFF.

The chain recombines TRBV7-2 with TRBJ1-4; 10 bases fit TRBD1. The CDR3 sequence is 15 residues long. V dropped 4 bases and J dropped 5; count of bases not matched to a gene: 4. Germline CDR1 SGHTA, CDR2 FQGNSA. The DNA for the CDR3 is TGTGCCAGCAGCTCCGACAGGGGGCGGAATGAAAAACTGTTTTTT. It translates to CASSSDRGRNEKLFF.

The CDR3 loop is CASSLKEDTEAFF. DNA of the CDR3: TGCGCCAGCAGCTTGAAAGAAGACACTGAAGCTTTCTTT. The rearrangement links TRBV5-1 to TRBJ1-1; unclear D gene. Germline V gene sequence: CDR1 SGHRS, CDR2 YFSETQ. CDR3 length: 13 residues. V was pared by 1 base and J by 3 bases, with 7 bases between.

The chain links TRBV6-2 or TRBV6-3 to TRBJ2-1, with D possibly being TRBD2 (6 bases). Germline CDR1 MNHEY, CDR2 SVGEGT. The CDR3 spans 12 residues. Trimming cost V 7 bases and J 9 bases, with 13 bases left between them. CDR3: CASTNVGGEQFF. The CDR3 DNA is TGTGCCAGCACAAACGTCGGGGGTGAGCAGTTCTTC.

The chain couples TRBV6-5 to TRBJ2-1; no clear D. The CDR3 spans 14 residues. Trimming cost V 2 bases and J 6 bases, with 11 bases left between them. The germline gives CDR1 MNHEY, CDR2 SVGAGI. DNA for the CDR3: TGTGCCAGCAGTTACGAGTCCCATCGCAATGAGCAGTTCTTC. Amino acids: CASSYESHRNEQFF.

The chain links TRBV7-2 to TRBJ2-7; D ambiguous. V lost 2 bases to trimming and J lost 0 bases, with 8 bases between them. The CDR3 length is 14 residues. CDR1 and CDR2 (germline): SGHTA, FQGNSA. CDR3 residues: CASSLQTYSYEQYF. For the CDR3, the DNA is TGTGCCAGCAGCTTACAGACTTACTCCTACGAGCAGTACTTC.